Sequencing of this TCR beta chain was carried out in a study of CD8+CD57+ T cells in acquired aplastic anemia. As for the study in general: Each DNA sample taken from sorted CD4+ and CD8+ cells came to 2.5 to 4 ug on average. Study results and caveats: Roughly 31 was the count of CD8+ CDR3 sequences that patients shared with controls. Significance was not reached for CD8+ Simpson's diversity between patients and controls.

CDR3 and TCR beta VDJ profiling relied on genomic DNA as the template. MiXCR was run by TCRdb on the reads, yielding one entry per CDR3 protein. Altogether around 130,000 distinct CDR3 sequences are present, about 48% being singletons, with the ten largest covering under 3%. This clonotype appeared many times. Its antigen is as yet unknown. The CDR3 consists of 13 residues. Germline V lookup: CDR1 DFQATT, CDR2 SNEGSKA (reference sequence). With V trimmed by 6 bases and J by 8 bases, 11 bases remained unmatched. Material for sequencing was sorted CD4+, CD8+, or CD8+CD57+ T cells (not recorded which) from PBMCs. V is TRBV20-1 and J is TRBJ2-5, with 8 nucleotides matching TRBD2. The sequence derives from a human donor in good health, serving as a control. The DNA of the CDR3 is TGCAGTGCGGAAGAGGCCGGGGGGGTAACCCAGTACTTC. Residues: CSAEEAGGVTQYF.